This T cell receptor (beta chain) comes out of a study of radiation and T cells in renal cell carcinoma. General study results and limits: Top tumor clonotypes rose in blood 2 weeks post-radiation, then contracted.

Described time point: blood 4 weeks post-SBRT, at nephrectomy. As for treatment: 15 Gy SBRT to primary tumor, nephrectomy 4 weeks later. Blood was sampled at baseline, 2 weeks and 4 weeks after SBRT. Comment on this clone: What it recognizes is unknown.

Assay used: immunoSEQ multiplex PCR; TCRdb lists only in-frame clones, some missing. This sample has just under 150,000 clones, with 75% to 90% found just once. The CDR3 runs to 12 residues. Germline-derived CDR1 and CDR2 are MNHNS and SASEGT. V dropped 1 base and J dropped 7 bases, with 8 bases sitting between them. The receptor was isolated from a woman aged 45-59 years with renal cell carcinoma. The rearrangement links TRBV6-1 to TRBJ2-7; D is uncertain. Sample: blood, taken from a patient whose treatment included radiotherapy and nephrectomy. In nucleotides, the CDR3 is TGTGCCAGCAGTGAAGGACAATATGAGCAGTACTTC. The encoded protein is CASSEGQYEQYF.